This entry lists 25 T cell receptor beta chains sequenced from one sample in a study of cytomegalovirus exposure and HLA in healthy donors. 60 Vbeta and 13 Jbeta primers were used in PCR. The table came from immunoSEQ multiplex PCR; TCRdb's copy has only in-frame clones and leaves some out. The data hold over 150,000 clones, with around four fifths observed a single time. Input material: PBMCs. These receptors were obtained from a girl aged 2 to 9 in good health and CMV-seropositive.

The rearrangement uses TRBV2 and TRBJ1-5; a weak D match, TRBD1 (6 bases). The length of the CDR3 is 14 residues. Germline assignment: CDR1 SNHLY and CDR2 FYNNEI. Trimming cost V 6 bases and J 4 bases, with 13 bases left between them. The CDR3 nucleotides read TGTGCCAGCAGCGCCGGGACAAGAAATCAGCCCCAGCATTTT. This codes for CASSAGTRNQPQHF.

The J gene is TRBJ2-2, the V gene TRBV30; D possibly corresponds to TRBD1 (6 bases). The CDR3 contains 15 residues. Germline V CDR1 and CDR2: GTSNPN, SVGIG (reference sequence). V was cut by 5 bases and J by 1 base, with 14 bases left in between. In DNA form, the CDR3 reads TGTGCCTGGCGACACAGGGCGCGGAACACCGGGGAGCTGTTTTTT. Translation: CAWRHRARNTGELFF. The full variable domain, its missing parts supplied by reference TRBV30 and TRBJ2-2, is SQTIHQWPATLVQPVGSPLSLECTVEGTSNPNLYWYRQAAGRGLQLLFYSVGIGQISSEVPQNLSASRPQDRQFILSSKKLLLSDSGFYLCAWRHRARNTGELFFGEGSRLTVL.

The V gene is TRBV5-4, the J gene TRBJ2-7, with no clear D. Between the trimmed V and J ends, which lost 0 bases and 4 bases, there was a span of 8 bases. CDR1 and CDR2 from the germline V gene are SGHNT and YYREEE (reference sequence). This CDR3 contains 13 residues. CDR3 nucleotides: TGTGCCAGCAGCTTGGCCCCCAGATACGAGCAGTACTTC. This translates into CASSLAPRYEQYF.

This clone has just a few counts. This chain links TRBV6-6 with TRBJ2-5, with D maybe TRBD1 (5 bases). Trimming stripped 6 bases from V and 1 base from J, with 15 bases between. Germline V CDR1 and CDR2: MNHNY, SVGAGI (reference sequence). The CDR3 consists of 15 residues. This CDR3 is CASSRARQSQETQYF. In nucleotides, the CDR3 is TGTGCCAGCAGCAGGGCGCGGCAGTCCCAAGAGACCCAGTACTTC.

This clone showed up just a few times. The rearrangement uses TRBV28 and TRBJ2-7, with TRBD1 matching 7 bases. The length of the CDR3 is 13 residues. CDR1 MDHEN and CDR2 SYDVKM come from the germline V gene. Germline trimming cut 5 bases from V and 7 bases from J; bases unmatched to any gene: 8. CDR3 DNA sequence: TGTGCCAGCAGTCCCCTCAACAGGGGTGAGCAGTACTTC. As protein: CASSPLNRGEQYF.

V gene TRBV10-2 combines with J gene TRBJ2-1; TRBD1 is a possible D gene (5 bases). There are 16 residues in the CDR3. V dropped 8 bases and J dropped 0 bases, with 17 bases sitting between them. CDR1 is WSHSY, CDR2 SAAADI, per germline. CDR3 in amino acids: CASPEADTSSYNEQFF. The CDR3 bases are TGCGCCAGCCCCGAGGCGGACACGAGCTCCTACAATGAGCAGTTCTTC.

Only a few counts were recorded for this clone. This chain joins TRBV2 and TRBJ1-4, with unresolved D. The germline gives CDR1 SNHLY, CDR2 FYNNEI. V shed 7 bases and J shed 14 bases, with 11 bases lying between them. CDR3 length: 10 residues. The chain's CDR3 is CASKGGKLFF. The DNA for the CDR3 is TGTGCCAGCAAGGGAGGGAAGCTGTTTTTT.

The chain combines TRBV7-3 with TRBJ2-3; 11 positions match TRBD2. This CDR3 contains 16 residues. V trimming: 5 bases; J trimming: 0 bases; junction bases outside the gene matches: 4. Germline-derived CDR1 and CDR2 are SGHTA and FQGTGA. The CDR3 DNA is TGTGCCAGCAGCCCGTGGACTAGCGGGAGCACAGATACGCAGTATTTT. It specifies CASSPWTSGSTDTQYF.

The chain combines TRBV9 with TRBJ2-1; D not certain. CDR1 and CDR2 from the germline V gene are SGDLS and YYNGEE. The CDR3 length is 12 residues. Trimming removed 3 bases from V and 9 bases from J, with 10 bases in between. The CDR3 region has the DNA TGTGCCAGCAGCGGGCCCCGTGGTGAGCAGTTCTTC. It translates to CASSGPRGEQFF.

The V and J genes are TRBV18 and TRBJ2-2; the match to TRBD2 covers 9 bases. The CDR3 covers 15 residues. Germline V gene sequence: CDR1 KGHSH, CDR2 LQKENI. J lost 1 base, V lost 9 bases, and 6 bases had no gene match. Here the CDR3 DNA reads TGTGCCAGTCCTCAGCGGGAGGAGAACACCGGGGAGCTGTTTTTT. Its translation: CASPQREENTGELFF.

The chain carries TRBV30 and TRBJ2-2; D possibly corresponds to TRBD2 (5 bases). The CDR3 contains 13 residues. CDR1 is GTSNPN, CDR2 SVGIG, per germline (reference sequence). V was trimmed by 1 base and J by 6 bases, leaving 9 bases between them. CDR3 in amino acids: CAWSALEAGELFF. The CDR3 DNA follows: TGTGCCTGGAGTGCACTGGAGGCCGGGGAGCTGTTTTTT.

The chain combines TRBV30 with TRBJ1-2, with TRBD1 as a possible D gene (6 bases). Trimming pared 4 bases from V and 5 bases from J, leaving 11 bases between. Germline V lookup: CDR1 GTSNPN, CDR2 SVGIG (reference sequence). The CDR3 totals 12 residues. The chain's CDR3 is CAWIRQAYGYTF. CDR3 DNA sequence: TGTGCCTGGATACGACAGGCATATGGCTACACCTTC.

This rearrangement joins TRBV4-1 to TRBJ1-5; possible D gene TRBD1, 5 bases. With 1 base removed from V and 3 bases from J, the gap between germline ends came to 10 bases. CDR3 size: 15 residues. Germline-derived CDR1 and CDR2 are MGHRA and YSYEKL. CDR3 sequence (DNA): TGCGCCAGCAGCCAAGTTCAGGGTCCCAATCAGCCCCAGCATTTT. Its translation is CASSQVQGPNQPQHF.

This clone was picked up one time. Germline is not matched at one junction end, which may reflect a read error. The genes are TRBV7-9 and TRBJ2-7; no definite D call. In germline, CDR1 is SEHNR, CDR2 FQNEAQ (reference sequence). The CDR3 runs 12 residues. The CDR3 spells CSSSLVQPEQYF. DNA for the CDR3: TGTTCCAGCAGCTTAGTACAGCCCGAGCAGTACTTC.

This clone was seen only a few times. The V gene is TRBV6-4, the J gene TRBJ2-7, with TRBD2 as a possible D gene (6 bases). With 4 bases removed from V and 4 bases from J, the gap between germline ends came to 11 bases. The CDR3 runs to 13 residues. Germline V CDR1 and CDR2: MRHNA, SNTAGT. CDR3 sequence reads: CASSAGVFYEQYF. The CDR3 DNA reads TGTGCCAGCAGTGCGGGAGTTTTTTACGAGCAGTACTTC.

The rearrangement links TRBV14 to TRBJ1-1, with D hard to call. The V and J ends lost 10 bases and 0 bases respectively, with 24 bases between them. The CDR3 extends over 17 amino acids. Germline loops: CDR1 SGHDN, CDR2 FVKESK. CDR3 protein: CANIPGREIFLNTEAFF. CDR3 nucleotides: TGTGCCAACATACCCGGGAGAGAAATCTTCTTGAACACTGAAGCTTTCTTT.

A few counts support this clone. This chain joins TRBV5-4 and TRBJ1-4; TRBD1 aligns across 10 bases. Trimming removed 5 bases from V and 8 bases from J; junction bases left unmatched: 0. The CDR3 totals 12 residues. Germline loops: CDR1 SGHNT, CDR2 YYREEE (reference sequence). As DNA, the CDR3 is TGTGCCAGCAGGGACAGGGGGGAAAAACTGTTTTTT. It translates to CASRDRGEKLFF.

The chain recombines TRBV7-3 with TRBJ2-1; 11 bases align to TRBD2. The CDR3 is 17 amino acids. Germline trimming cut 5 bases from V and 8 bases from J; bases unmatched to any gene: 14. Germline CDR1 and CDR2: SGHTA and FQGTGA. The CDR3 sequence: CASSLLAGGGKMDEQFF. The CDR3, as DNA: TGTGCCAGCAGCCTCCTAGCGGGAGGAGGTAAGATGGATGAGCAGTTCTTC.

The chain joins TRBV30 to TRBJ2-7; 8 nucleotides agree with TRBD2. Germline CDR1 is GTSNPN and CDR2 is SVGIG (reference sequence). This CDR3 is built from 16 residues. V trimming: 3 bases; J trimming: 0 bases; junction bases outside the gene matches: 10. This CDR3 is CAWSLGLAGSSYEQYF. In DNA form, the CDR3 reads TGTGCCTGGAGCCTTGGGCTAGCGGGCAGCTCCTACGAGCAGTACTTC.

This clone is a singleton in its sample. This sample includes further DNA sequences coding for the same CDR3. This rearrangement joins TRBV30 to TRBJ2-3, with D unresolved. CDR1 is GTSNPN and CDR2 is SVGIG in the germline V gene (reference sequence). CDR3 length: 12 residues. V lost 2 bases to trimming and J lost 0 bases, with 3 bases between them. The CDR3 loop reads CAWSPSTDTQYF. CDR3 coding DNA: TGTGCCTGGAGTCCTAGCACAGATACGCAGTATTTT.

The chain couples TRBV28 to TRBJ1-2; D is possibly TRBD1 (5 bases). The ends were cut back, 5 bases at V and 8 bases at J, with 15 bases in the middle. Germline CDR1 MDHEN, CDR2 SYDVKM. The CDR3 spans 13 residues. The CDR3 nucleotides read TGTGCCAGCAGTGTGGGGCCGACGTTGGGCTACACCTTC. Amino acid sequence: CASSVGPTLGYTF.

This sequence joins TRBV28 and TRBJ2-6; D might be TRBD1 (5 bases). In germline, CDR1 is MDHEN, CDR2 SYDVKM. CDR3 size: 15 residues. Trimming shortened V by 7 bases and J by 0 bases, and 10 bases separated the two germline ends. CDR3 sequence reads: CASTDSRSGANVLTF. In nucleotides, the CDR3 is TGTGCCAGCACTGACAGCCGCTCTGGGGCCAACGTCCTGACTTTC.

This chain connects TRBV7-9 to TRBJ1-2, with D possibly TRBD1 on 5 matching bases. The germline V and J ends were trimmed by 1 base and 6 bases, with 6 bases remaining between them. CDR3 length equals 12 residues. Per the germline V gene, CDR1 is SEHNR and CDR2 is FQNEAQ (reference sequence). DNA of the CDR3: TGTGCCAGCAGCTTAGAGGGGCATGGCTACACCTTC. It is translated as CASSLEGHGYTF.

The chain carries TRBV7-8 and TRBJ2-4; D ambiguous. Germline CDR1 is SGHVS and CDR2 is FQNEAQ. The CDR3 length is 15 residues. Between the trimmed V and J ends, which lost 0 bases and 0 bases, there was a span of 6 bases. DNA for the CDR3: TGTGCCAGCAGCTTAGCCGTTGTAGCCAAAAACATTCAGTACTTC. It translates to CASSLAVVAKNIQYF. Complete variable domain (other parts from reference TRBV7-8 and TRBJ2-4): GAGVSQSPRYKVAKRGQDVALRCDPISGHVSLFWYQQALGQGPEFLTYFQNEAQLDKSGLPSDRFFAERPEGSVSTLKIQRTQQEDSAVYLCASSLAVVAKNIQYFGAGTRLSVL.

V and J are TRBV18 and TRBJ1-1, with D possibly TRBD1 on 5 matching bases. V was cut by 5 bases and J by 4 bases, with 17 bases left in between. The length of the CDR3 is 15 residues. The germline gives CDR1 KGHSH, CDR2 LQKENI. DNA of the CDR3: TGTGCCAGCTCAGAGGAAGGAACAAGGGGCACTGAAGCTTTCTTT. Translating gives CASSEEGTRGTEAFF.